The text below deals with one T cell receptor (beta chain). Its antigen remains unidentified. Trimming shortened V by 2 bases and J by 4 bases, and 8 bases separated the two germline ends. Germline V CDR1 and CDR2: SEHNR, FQNEAQ (reference sequence). The CDR3 sequence is 13 residues long. TCRdb's table, derived via immunoSEQ multiplex PCR, lists solely in-frame clones and lacks some. Here the sample spans approximately 100,000 clones, 90% to 95% being singletons. The source of the sample is a study of cytomegalovirus exposure and HLA in healthy donors. Whole-study results and caveats: The finding came from a later analysis; first-cohort TCR clusters tended to co-occur in the roughly 120 validation repertoires.

The receptor was isolated from a woman aged 25 to 39 in good health and CMV-seropositive. Material: PBMCs. The chain employs TRBV7-9 and TRBJ1-1; D remains unclear. The CDR3 region has the DNA TGTGCCAGCAGCTTACAAGCGGCCACTGAAGCTTTCTTT. Residues: CASSLQAATEAFF.